Below, one TCR beta chain is given with its context. Its antigen remains unidentified. The V gene's germline CDR1 is LGHNA and CDR2 YSLEER. The CDR3 is made up of 19 amino acids. V was clipped by 1 base and J by 3 bases, with 21 bases between them. The sample is drawn from a study of graft-versus-host responses after intestinal transplantation. Overall study: Among the recipients, transplants were multivisceral, liver-intestinal, or isolated intestinal. The recipients all started with anti-thymocyte globulin induction and then took tacrolimus and steroids for 2 to 3 years.

Findings and caveats of the study: The marrow of recipients harbored GvH clones, and ileum or blood showed some of them first. GvH clone levels peaked in circulation, and this peak was associated with early post-transplant HvG declines.

Generated by immunoSEQ multiplex PCR, the TCRdb table keeps only in-frame clones and is missing some. The sample has tens of thousands of clones; 91% are singletons. The V gene is TRBV4-3, the J gene TRBJ2-2; weak D call: TRBD1 (5 bases). The sample here was unstimulated CD4+ T cells sorted from spleen or lymph node cells, taken before intestinal transplant. The TCR sequence derives from a human donor who received an intestinal transplant. CDR3 sequence: CASSQGWSGKSVYTGELFF. The CDR3 DNA is TGCGCCAGCAGCCAAGGATGGTCAGGGAAATCAGTATACACCGGGGAGCTGTTTTTT.